This T cell receptor beta chain was captured by sequencing in a study of blood T cell repertoires in COVID-19. Study as a whole: The samples span acute and convalescent COVID-19 from the United States, Italy and Spain. T cells, B-cell-depleted T cells, or PBMCs supplied cDNA or gDNA.

Here immunoSEQ multiplex PCR was the method, and the copy in TCRdb shows in-frame clones only, minus some. In the table there are over 75,000 clones, 88% of which are singletons. Those enrolled in Seattle joined during active infection and were followed longitudinally afterward. The germline CDR1 and CDR2 sequences are MDHEN and SYDVKM. The CDR3 totals 16 residues. Trimming removed 2 bases from V and 9 bases from J, with 22 bases in between. The sample consisted of peripheral blood. The J gene is TRBJ1-2, the V gene TRBV28; possible D gene TRBD1, 6 bases. This TCR was recovered from a man between 50 and 59 years old with COVID-19, enrolled during active disease. The CDR3 coding sequence is TGTGCCAGCAGTTTAGGGTTTGCTGGGGGGGCTAATAGCTACACCTTC. Translated, it gives CASSLGFAGGANSYTF.